These 18 T cell receptor beta chains share one sample of origin, sequenced in a study of blood T cell repertoires in COVID-19. Clones were sequenced by immunoSEQ multiplex PCR, and TCRdb holds only the in-frame ones, with some missing. The sample lists about 670,000 clones; 85% to 90% were seen once. The sequencing sample was made of peripheral blood. The origin of the receptors is a woman between 18 and 29 years old with acute or convalescent COVID-19.

This sequence joins TRBV15 and TRBJ2-1; 9 nucleotides line up with TRBD2. V lost 4 bases, J lost 7 bases, and 17 bases stayed unmatched. The CDR3 runs 18 residues. Germline CDR1 reads LNHNV; CDR2 reads YYDKDF (reference sequence). CDR3 sequence reads: CATSKKIPGTSSKNEQFF. The CDR3 DNA follows: TGTGCCACCAGCAAAAAAATCCCCGGGACTAGCTCTAAGAATGAGCAGTTCTTC.

This chain connects TRBV4-3 to TRBJ1-4; TRBD1 agrees at 8 bases. V shed 1 base, J shed 2 bases, and the junction held 0 bases outside the gene matches. CDR3 length: 15 residues. Germline CDR1 is LGHNA and CDR2 is YSLEER. The DNA for the CDR3 is TGCGCCAGCAGCCAAGGACAGGGGACTAATGAAAAACTGTTTTTT. It codes for CASSQGQGTNEKLFF.

The chain uses TRBV10-3 and TRBJ2-6, with a possible D match to TRBD1 (6 bases). Trimming took 7 bases from V and 2 from J, leaving 15 bases between them. Germline V gene sequence: CDR1 ENHRY, CDR2 SYGVKD. The CDR3 loop spans 16 amino acids. CDR3 nucleotide sequence: TGTGCCATCACAAAGGACAGCCTTACTGGGGCCAACGTCCTGACTTTC. Protein: CAITKDSLTGANVLTF.

This sequence joins TRBV24-1 and TRBJ2-2; 10 bases align to TRBD2. The CDR3 runs 16 residues. V was pared by 3 bases and J by 5 bases, with 5 bases of the junction left unmatched. CDR1 and CDR2 (germline): KGHDR, SFDVKD. CDR3: CATSDPAGGPTGELFF. CDR3 DNA sequence: TGTGCCACCAGTGATCCAGCGGGGGGGCCGACCGGGGAGCTGTTTTTT.

The genes are TRBV19 and TRBJ1-5, with D hard to call. Trimming removed 7 bases at V and 5 bases at J, with 12 bases between. Germline CDR1 reads LNHDA; CDR2 reads SQIVND (reference sequence). This CDR3 spans 13 amino acids. The CDR3 nucleotides read TGTGCCAGTAAAAGGGAGTGGGATCAGCCCCAGCATTTT. It yields the protein CASKREWDQPQHF.

This clone was counted between two and nine times. The chain combines TRBV29-1 with TRBJ1-3, with a possible D match to TRBD1 (6 bases). Germline lookup yields CDR1 SQVTM and CDR2 ANQGSEA. CDR3 length: 13 amino acids. The V end was cut by 6 bases, the J end by 3 bases, with 12 bases between. The DNA for the CDR3 is TGCAGCGTCACAGGGACGGTTGGAAACACCATATATTTT. This gives the protein CSVTGTVGNTIYF.

Regarding this clone: The sample contains more than one DNA sequence encoding this CDR3. This sequence joins TRBV18 and TRBJ1-5, with unresolved D. From germline, CDR1 is KGHSH and CDR2 LQKENI. V gave up 2 bases and J gave up 3 bases, with 5 bases separating them. The CDR3 sequence is 13 residues long. This chain's CDR3 is CASSPSLNQPQHF. The CDR3, as DNA: TGTGCCAGCTCACCATCCCTCAATCAGCCCCAGCATTTT.

Comment on this clone: This same CDR3 is encoded by further DNA sequences in the sample. V gene TRBV9 combines with J gene TRBJ2-7, with 11 bases aligning to TRBD1. This CDR3 has 15 residues. CDR1 and CDR2 (germline): SGDLS, YYNGEE. Losses at the gene ends were 4 bases for V and 4 bases for J; bases not matched to a gene: 7. CDR3 sequence: CASSPGTGGSYEQYF. Here the CDR3 DNA reads TGTGCCAGCAGCCCCGGGACAGGGGGGAGTTACGAGCAGTACTTC. Full variable domain (remainder filled in from reference TRBV9 and TRBJ2-7): DSGVTQTPKHLITATGQRVTLRCSPRSGDLSVYWYQQSLDQGLQFLIQYYNGEERAKGNILERFSAQQFPDLHSELNLSSLELGDSALYFCASSPGTGGSYEQYFGPGTRLTVT.

The V gene is TRBV11-3, the J gene TRBJ2-3, with D perhaps TRBD2 (6 bases). This CDR3 is built from 13 residues. Germline CDR1 reads SGHNT; CDR2 reads YENEEA. The V end was cut by 1 base, the J end by 4 bases, with 6 bases between. The CDR3 DNA is TGTGCCAGCAGCTTAGGGGGGGCAGATACGCAGTATTTT. This translates into CASSLGGADTQYF.

The rearrangement joins TRBV6-5 to TRBJ1-2; 7 nucleotides line up with TRBD1. There are 15 residues in the CDR3. The germline gives CDR1 MNHEY, CDR2 SVGAGI. Trimming at V came to 0 bases and at J to 8 bases, leaving 9 bases not matched to a gene. The CDR3 DNA reads TGTGCCAGCAGTTACTCGGGCTCAGGGGGAGGAGGCTACACCTTC. Amino acid sequence: CASSYSGSGGGGYTF.

This sequence joins TRBV29-1 and TRBJ1-1, with a weak D call TRBD1 (5 bases). V lost 4 bases, J lost 5 bases, and 23 bases lay in between. The CDR3 runs 16 residues. Germline loops: CDR1 SQVTM, CDR2 ANQGSEA. CDR3 sequence reads: CSVVHLVGRVGTEAFF. DNA of the CDR3: TGCAGCGTTGTTCATCTTGTCGGCAGGGTAGGGACTGAAGCTTTCTTT.

The rearrangement links TRBV19 to TRBJ2-3, with D perhaps TRBD2 (5 bases). Trimming cost V 1 base and J 0 bases, with 11 bases left between them. The CDR3 is 16 amino acids. The germline gives CDR1 LNHDA, CDR2 SQIVND (reference sequence). For the CDR3, the DNA is TGTGCCAGTAGTATAGTTGCGACGGGGAGCACAGATACGCAGTATTTT. Encoded protein: CASSIVATGSTDTQYF.

The chain links TRBV9 to TRBJ2-3, with 11 bases identical to TRBD2. The CDR3 sequence is 19 residues long. Germline-derived CDR1 and CDR2 are SGDLS and YYNGEE. V was clipped by 0 bases and J by 0 bases; unmatched bases: 9. The CDR3 sequence is CASSVAPSGGTSSTDTQYF. CDR3 in DNA: TGTGCCAGCAGCGTAGCTCCTAGCGGGGGGACCTCTAGCACAGATACGCAGTATTTT.

The chain is built from TRBV30 and TRBJ1-5; TRBD1 matches 8 bases. V trimming: 0 bases; J trimming: 7 bases; junction bases outside the gene matches: 2. This CDR3 is 13 amino acids long. Germline V gene data show CDR1 as GTSNPN and CDR2 as SVGIG (reference sequence). The CDR3 loop reads CAWSVQGGQPQHF. The CDR3 DNA reads as TGTGCCTGGAGTGTACAGGGGGGCCAGCCCCAGCATTTT.

The V and J genes are TRBV4-1 and TRBJ1-2; 10 positions agree with TRBD1. Per the germline V gene, CDR1 is MGHRA and CDR2 is YSYEKL. The CDR3 runs 17 residues. The trim removed 1 base at V and 4 bases at J, leaving 9 bases unmatched. The CDR3 region is CASSQGGDRGLGYGYTF. The CDR3 DNA reads TGCGCCAGCAGCCAAGGCGGAGACAGGGGGCTTGGCTATGGCTACACCTTC.

This clone was detected only a few times. For the CDR3, the DNA is TGTGCCAGCAGCCGAAGGGTGGCCCCCTCAGGGGGCAATGAGCAGTTCTTC. Translating it yields CASSRRVAPSGGNEQFF. This sequence joins TRBV21-1 and TRBJ2-1; the table's D gene call, TRBD1, was not cross checked with the DNA. TRBV21-1 is termed a pseudogene. This CDR3 is built from 17 residues.

The V call is TRBV19, the J call TRBJ1-2; D gene unclear. With 5 bases removed from V and 8 bases from J, the gap between germline ends came to 12 bases. The CDR3 runs 12 residues. The germline CDR1 and CDR2 sequences are LNHDA and SQIVND (reference sequence). The CDR3: CASSFGTLGYTF. CDR3 nucleotide sequence: TGTGCCAGTAGTTTCGGTACGCTAGGCTACACCTTC.

In regard to this clone: At one end the junction does not follow the germline gene, possibly because of a read error. CDR3 region: CASSSTTVRGNSEAFF. The DNA of the CDR3 is TGTGCCAGCAGCTCAACCACGGTCAGGGGGAACTCTGAAGCTTTCTTT. The rearrangement uses TRBV7-9 and TRBJ1-1, with 7 nucleotides matching TRBD1. In germline, CDR1 is SEHNR, CDR2 FQNEAQ (reference sequence). CDR3 size: 16 residues.